The clone carrying this T cell receptor beta chain came up many times. RNA transcripts yielded amplified TCR beta CDR3 regions. In the first-round RT-PCR of the TCR CDR3, the HTBI primer set was used. TCRdb re-called the multiplex PCR reads through MiXCR, storing one row per CDR3 protein. Of 500,000 to 650,000 distinct CDR3 sequences listed, roughly a sixth were seen once; the top ten hold 15% to 20%. These data belong to a study of T cells in Graves' hyperthyroidism and ophthalmopathy. About the study: Blood from the periphery was taken at initial diagnosis, before any treatment.

The length of the CDR3 is 19 residues. Per the germline V gene, CDR1 is LNHNV and CDR2 is YYDKDF (reference sequence). Trimming removed 1 base from V and 1 base from J; junction bases left unmatched: 12. Inclusion characteristics of ophthalmopathy patients comprised a Clinical Activity Score of at least 3, a NOSPECS grade of at least 4, and duration under 3 months. Exclusion of patients followed from uncontrolled infection, other autoimmune disease, pregnancy or lactation. Source material for PBMCs was 10 ml fresh peripheral blood. V is TRBV15 and J is TRBJ2-7, with 11 bases matching TRBD2. Sequencing input: blood. The origin of this receptor is a woman aged 18-29 years with Graves' ophthalmopathy. In DNA form, the CDR3 reads TGTGCCACCAGCAGAGGAACTAGCGGGAGAGGGTCCTCTTCCTACGAGCAGTACTTC. Translating it yields CATSRGTSGRGSSSYEQYF.